This T cell receptor (beta chain) comes out of a study of PD-L1 blockade in urothelial cancer. Germline V CDR1 and CDR2: MNHNY, SVGAGI (reference sequence). The CDR3 consists of 14 residues. Trimming took 8 bases from V and 6 from J, leaving 17 bases between them. As to time point: pretreatment peripheral blood. Using immunoSEQ multiplex PCR, the repertoire was profiled, and TCRdb retains in-frame clones only, with some absent. The sample shows 38,000 or so clones, around 85% of them seen only once. This chain uses TRBV6-6 with TRBJ1-5; D is possibly TRBD1 (5 bases). The sequence came from a man older than 75 with urothelial cancer. Material: PBMCs, obtained around atezolizumab (anti-PD-L1) treatment. CDR3 nucleotides: TGTGCCAGCCGGCAGGGATATCAGAGTCAGCCCCAGCATTTT. This gives the protein CASRQGYQSQPQHF.